The 3 T cell receptor beta chains below were found in one sample sequenced in a study of blood T cells in healthy people across ages. The use of a sample-barcoded 5' primer and a J-beta primer mix characterized a second PCR of about 7 to 12 cycles. TCRdb used MiXCR to reprocess the 5' RACE reads, holding one entry per CDR3 protein. Among 500,000 to 600,000 distinct CDR3 sequences, 27% were seen once, and the ten largest hold about 18%. The sequenced material came from blood. The source of these receptors is a woman aged 70-85 years in good health.

This chain links TRBV11-2 with TRBJ2-7; D is unclear. V gave up 3 bases and J gave up 4 bases, with 19 bases separating them. The CDR3 runs to 16 residues. The germline V gene encodes CDR1 SGHAT and CDR2 FQNNGV. The CDR3 spells CASSLRSGVEGYEQYF. Written as DNA, the CDR3 is TGTGCCAGCAGCTTGAGGTCTGGAGTGGAAGGTTACGAGCAGTACTTC.

The V call is TRBV6-5, the J call TRBJ1-2; D is ambiguous. Germline values: CDR1 MNHEY, CDR2 SVGAGI. V was pared by 0 bases and J by 1 base, with 6 bases between. There are 14 residues in the CDR3. The chain's CDR3 is CASSYSSSNYGYTF. As DNA, the CDR3 is TGTGCCAGCAGTTACTCGAGCAGTAACTATGGCTACACCTTC.

This CDR3 reads CASSPRQGINIQYF. CDR3 DNA: TGTGCCAGCAGTCCGCGACAGGGGATAAACATTCAGTACTTC. The chain is built from TRBV12-3 or TRBV12-4 and TRBJ2-4; 8 bases are shared with TRBD1. The CDR3 extends over 14 amino acids. The V segment lost 5 bases and the J segment 6 bases; nucleotides outside the gene matches: 6.